The 26 T cell receptor beta chains below all came from one sample that was sequenced in a study of blood T cell repertoires in COVID-19 (dated by TCRdb to the early 2020s). Libraries were built with the immunoSEQ multiplex PCR assay. As stored in TCRdb, this immuneACCESS dataset retains in-frame rearrangements with V and J assigned. A fraction of the clones does not appear; measured against another copy, unresolved V genes explain less than half of the discrepancy, and the remainder lacks a known reason. A total of around 190,000 clones appear in this sample, 84% of them only once. Around 2.9% of the sample is in the top ten clones. Sequencing input: PBMCs or T cells enriched from blood (not recorded which). These receptor sequences come from a woman between 25 and 40 years old who had been exposed to COVID-19.

This clone was counted a few times. This sequence joins TRBV18 and TRBJ1-3; 7 bases agree with TRBD1. After removal of 1 base from V and 0 bases from J, the junction contained 9 bases not matched to a gene. This CDR3 comprises 18 residues. CDR1 and CDR2 from the germline V gene are KGHSH and LQKENI. The DNA for the CDR3 is TGTGCCAGCTCACCACGCCAAACAGGGGCCAACTCTGGAAACACCATATATTTT. Protein product: CASSPRQTGANSGNTIYF.

This rearrangement joins TRBV5-6 to TRBJ2-7; the D is unclear. The V gene lost 3 bases and the J gene lost 1 base, with 5 bases spanning the gap. The CDR3 is 12 amino acids. Germline assignment: CDR1 SGHDT and CDR2 YYEEEE. CDR3 sequence (DNA): TGTGCCAGCAGCTCCGTATCCTACGAGCAGTACTTC. It yields the protein CASSSVSYEQYF.

This clone has only a few counts. This chain links TRBV5-5 with TRBJ2-4, with D unresolved. Germline V gene data show CDR1 as SGHKS and CDR2 as YYEKEE (reference sequence). Trimming left V 0 bases short and J 0 bases short, with 10 bases between. The CDR3 totals 16 residues. CDR3 in amino acids: CASSLDSLVAKNIQYF. CDR3 in DNA: TGTGCCAGCAGCTTGGACAGTTTAGTAGCCAAAAACATTCAGTACTTC.

The rearrangement links TRBV27 to TRBJ1-1; D is ambiguous. V was shortened by 5 bases and J by 6 bases, with 16 bases between the two germline ends. Per germline, CDR1 MNHEY and CDR2 SMNVEV (reference sequence). This CDR3 has 14 residues. The CDR3 DNA is TGTGCCAGCAGTCCCCCGGGAGTGGGGTCTGAAGCTTTCTTT. Translating gives CASSPPGVGSEAFF.

This clone was detected a few times. The V gene is TRBV5-1, the J gene TRBJ2-5; tentative D call: TRBD2 (5 bases). The CDR3 consists of 14 residues. Germline V gene lookup returns CDR1 SGHRS and CDR2 YFSETQ. Trimming shortened V by 2 bases and J by 5 bases, and 13 bases separated the two germline ends. The CDR3 nucleotides read TGCGCCAGCAGCTTACTAGTTCAGAGTGAGACCCAGTACTTC. Its protein product is CASSLLVQSETQYF.

This chain uses TRBV13 with TRBJ2-3; D remains unclear. Trimming cost V 1 base and J 5 bases, with 10 bases left between them. The CDR3 totals 14 residues. Germline values: CDR1 PRHDT, CDR2 FYEKMQ (reference sequence). The CDR3: CASSLDPQQDTQYF. The CDR3 DNA follows: TGTGCCAGCAGCTTAGACCCACAACAAGATACGCAGTATTTT.

The rearrangement joins TRBV27 to TRBJ2-2; D is perhaps TRBD2 (6 bases). CDR3 length: 15 amino acids. Trimming took off 3 bases at V and 8 bases at J, with 16 bases between the two ends. Germline V gives CDR1 MNHEY, CDR2 SMNVEV (reference sequence). The CDR3 loop is CASSLGGPTPGELFF. CDR3 DNA sequence: TGTGCCAGCAGTTTGGGGGGACCAACACCGGGGGAGCTGTTTTTT.

This sequence joins TRBV5-1 and TRBJ2-1, with 11 bases matching TRBD2. Germline V gene lookup returns CDR1 SGHRS and CDR2 YFSETQ. This CDR3 spans 16 amino acids. V was pared by 0 bases and J by 4 bases, with 3 bases of the junction left unmatched. The CDR3 coding sequence is TGCGCCAGCAGCTTGGGACTAGCGGGGAGTTACAATGAGCAGTTCTTC. Its protein product is CASSLGLAGSYNEQFF.

V and J are TRBV6-2 or TRBV6-3 and TRBJ2-7; D unclear. The V end was cut by 2 bases, the J end by 2 bases, with 16 bases between. Germline assignment: CDR1 MNHEY and CDR2 SVGEGT. The CDR3 covers 16 residues. The CDR3: CASSYPPGVAPYEQYF. The CDR3 DNA sequence: TGTGCCAGCAGTTACCCTCCCGGTGTCGCTCCCTACGAGCAGTACTTC.

The chain carries TRBV5-6 and TRBJ1-1, with a weak D call TRBD1 (6 bases). Trimming stripped 6 bases from V and 1 base from J, with 28 bases between. This CDR3 has 19 amino acids. Germline values: CDR1 SGHDT, CDR2 YYEEEE. The CDR3 region has the DNA TGTGCCAGCAACCAATTCTACAGGGTACGGTTTAGAGCGAACACTGAAGCTTTCTTT. Translation gives CASNQFYRVRFRANTEAFF.

The chain joins TRBV12-3 or TRBV12-4 to TRBJ1-4; D not certain. This CDR3 is 13 amino acids long. V shed 3 bases and J shed 7 bases, with 9 bases lying between them. CDR3 in amino acids: CASSLVTGEKLFF. DNA for the CDR3: TGTGCCAGCAGTTTGGTCACGGGTGAAAAACTGTTTTTT.

This rearrangement joins TRBV5-6 to TRBJ1-1; no firm D call. CDR1 and CDR2 (germline): SGHDT, YYEEEE. Trimming cost V 0 bases and J 1 base, with 22 bases left between them. The CDR3 runs to 19 residues. Here the CDR3 DNA reads TGTGCCAGCAGCTTGGATACTGCATCTCTCCCTCGCGGGAACACTGAAGCTTTCTTT. Translating gives CASSLDTASLPRGNTEAFF.

This clone has only a few counts. This chain joins TRBV7-2 and TRBJ1-5, with 11 positions matching TRBD1. This CDR3 has 17 residues. V lost 1 base, J lost 7 bases, and 9 bases stayed unmatched. Per germline, CDR1 SGHTA and CDR2 FQGNSA. The CDR3 loop is CASSLGSGQGGRQPQHF. The DNA of the CDR3 is TGTGCCAGCAGCTTAGGTTCGGGACAGGGGGGCAGACAGCCCCAGCATTTT.

CDR3 sequence (DNA): TGTGCCAGCAGCCTACTTTTAGCGGGGGGGACCCAATCCTACAATGAGCAGTTCTTC. Translated, it gives CASSLLLAGGTQSYNEQFF. This chain connects TRBV7-2 to TRBJ2-1; the match to TRBD2 covers 11 bases. The CDR3 loop spans 19 amino acids. Unmatched junction bases numbered 13, after V lost 5 bases and J lost 1 base. CDR1 and CDR2 from the germline V gene are SGHTA and FQGNSA.

The J gene is TRBJ2-1, the V gene TRBV4-2; D may be TRBD2 (6 bases). V was pared by 0 bases and J by 2 bases, with 14 bases between. CDR1 is LGHNA, CDR2 YNFKEQ, per germline. The CDR3 totals 17 residues. The chain's CDR3 is CASSQESASVTYNEQFF. CDR3 bases: TGTGCCAGCAGCCAAGAGTCTGCTAGCGTAACCTACAATGAGCAGTTCTTC.

The chain carries TRBV5-4 and TRBJ1-1, with a weak D call TRBD1 (6 bases). CDR3 length equals 15 residues. CDR1 and CDR2 from the germline V gene are SGHNT and YYREEE (reference sequence). V shed 3 bases and J shed 2 bases, with 14 bases lying between them. Here the CDR3 reads CASSSKDRQNTEAFF. The CDR3 DNA is TGTGCCAGCAGCTCAAAGGACAGACAAAACACTGAAGCTTTCTTT.

The genes are TRBV2 and TRBJ1-2, with 9 bases matching TRBD1. V lost 6 bases, J lost 1 base, and 9 bases stayed unmatched. Germline CDR1 SNHLY, CDR2 FYNNEI. CDR3 length equals 16 residues. The CDR3 region has the DNA TGTGCCAGCAGCGCGGATGGGACAGGGCATAACTATGGCTACACCTTC. Its protein product is CASSADGTGHNYGYTF.

A single count supports this clone. The rearrangement uses TRBV7-3 and TRBJ2-7; 8 bases agree with TRBD1. Germline V gives CDR1 SGHTA, CDR2 FQGTGA. V lost 2 bases to trimming and J lost 4 bases; unmatched junction nucleotides: 10. This CDR3 has 16 residues. CDR3 bases: TGTGCCAGCAGCTTAGGTCCCCCAGGGGGCCAATACGAGCAGTACTTC. Protein sequence: CASSLGPPGGQYEQYF.

This clone appeared once. This CDR3 reads CASSHPQGVSYNEQFF. The CDR3 coding sequence is TGCGCCAGCAGCCATCCGCAGGGGGTGTCCTACAATGAGCAGTTCTTC. The rearrangement joins TRBV4-1 to TRBJ2-1; 7 positions agree with TRBD1. Trimming removed 3 bases from V and 1 base from J; junction bases left unmatched: 6. The CDR3 covers 16 residues. The germline V gene encodes CDR1 MGHRA and CDR2 YSYEKL.

The V gene is TRBV9, the J gene TRBJ2-3; D perhaps matches TRBD2 (5 bases). V was shortened by 3 bases and J by 0 bases, with 17 bases between the two germline ends. Per the germline V gene, CDR1 is SGDLS and CDR2 is YYNGEE. The CDR3 totals 17 residues. DNA for the CDR3: TGTGCCAGCAGCGCGTTCCAGCGGATACAAAGCACAGATACGCAGTATTTT. Amino acid sequence: CASSAFQRIQSTDTQYF.

The chain carries TRBV18 and TRBJ1-4; 7 bases align to TRBD1. Germline V gene lookup returns CDR1 KGHSH and CDR2 LQKENI. CDR3 length equals 14 residues. The trim removed 6 bases at V and 8 bases at J, leaving 9 bases unmatched. CDR3 sequence: CASSLQGKGEKLFF. The CDR3 DNA follows: TGTGCCAGCTCCCTACAGGGGAAGGGGGAAAAACTGTTTTTT.

This clone was seen only a few times. The chain employs TRBV19 and TRBJ2-1, with D perhaps TRBD2 (6 bases). CDR1 is LNHDA, CDR2 SQIVND, per germline (reference sequence). Trimming cost V 3 bases and J 4 bases, with 13 bases left between them. CDR3 size: 15 residues. The CDR3 DNA reads as TGTGCCAGTAGTATCAGCCGGGGGTGGTACAATGAGCAGTTCTTC. Translated: CASSISRGWYNEQFF. The full variable domain, completed using reference TRBV19 and TRBJ2-1, is DGGITQSPKYLFRKEGQNVTLSCEQNLNHDAMYWYRQDPGQGLRLIYYSQIVNDFQKGDIAEGYSVSREKKESFPLTVTSAQKNPTAFYLCASSISRGWYNEQFFGPGTRLTVL.

This chain joins TRBV6-5 and TRBJ2-3; 8 nucleotides match TRBD1. The V gene end was trimmed by 4 bases and the J gene end by 1 base; junction bases not matched to a gene: 4. The CDR3 contains 15 residues. Germline-derived CDR1 and CDR2 are MNHEY and SVGAGI. The CDR3 region has the DNA TGTGCCAGCAGTTCAGGGGGCAGGGGCACAGATACGCAGTATTTT. It is translated as CASSSGGRGTDTQYF.

The J gene is TRBJ2-7, the V gene TRBV27; TRBD2 might be the D (6 bases). From germline, CDR1 is MNHEY and CDR2 SMNVEV (reference sequence). V was clipped by 2 bases and J by 6 bases, with 17 bases between them. The CDR3 has 15 amino acids. The CDR3 coding sequence is TGTGCCAGCAGTTTAGCCCCACTCGGGACTGGCGAGCAGTACTTC. As protein: CASSLAPLGTGEQYF.

The CDR3 protein is CASSQLQRGGRETQYF. The CDR3 region has the DNA TGCGCCAGCAGCCAATTACAGCGGGGGGGTAGGGAGACCCAGTACTTC. This chain joins TRBV4-1 and TRBJ2-5; 10 bases match TRBD2. Trimming at V came to 2 bases and at J to 5 bases, leaving 8 bases not matched to a gene. Per the germline V gene, CDR1 is MGHRA and CDR2 is YSYEKL. The CDR3 extends over 16 amino acids.

J is TRBJ1-3 and V is TRBV5-1; D might be TRBD1 (5 bases). This CDR3 spans 15 amino acids. V lost 4 bases and J lost 2, with 13 bases in between. Germline values: CDR1 SGHRS, CDR2 YFSETQ. CDR3 loop: CASSDSLQAGNTIYF. The CDR3 DNA is TGCGCCAGCAGCGACAGCCTCCAAGCTGGAAACACCATATATTTT.